The T cell receptor (beta chain) under discussion was sequenced for a study of blood T cell repertoires in COVID-19. This CDR3 has 12 residues. V was clipped by 4 bases and J by 2 bases, with 8 bases between them. CDR1 and CDR2 (germline): SQVTM, ANQGSEA. Enrolled through a virtual design, the participants were between 18 and 89 years of age and came from approximately 25 US areas. Cohort assignment relied on participant-reported clinical history. Clones were read by immunoSEQ multiplex PCR, and TCRdb kept only the in-frame ones, dropping some. This repertoire shows about 180,000 clones, roughly 89% found once; its top ten account for about 2.2%.

The sequence was obtained from a middle-aged woman with acute COVID-19. The sequencing sample was made of PBMCs or T cells enriched from blood (not recorded which). The chain links TRBV29-1 to TRBJ1-2, with a weak D call TRBD1 (5 bases). CDR3: CSVGRQNYGYTF. CDR3 DNA sequence: TGCAGCGTTGGAAGACAGAACTATGGCTACACCTTC.